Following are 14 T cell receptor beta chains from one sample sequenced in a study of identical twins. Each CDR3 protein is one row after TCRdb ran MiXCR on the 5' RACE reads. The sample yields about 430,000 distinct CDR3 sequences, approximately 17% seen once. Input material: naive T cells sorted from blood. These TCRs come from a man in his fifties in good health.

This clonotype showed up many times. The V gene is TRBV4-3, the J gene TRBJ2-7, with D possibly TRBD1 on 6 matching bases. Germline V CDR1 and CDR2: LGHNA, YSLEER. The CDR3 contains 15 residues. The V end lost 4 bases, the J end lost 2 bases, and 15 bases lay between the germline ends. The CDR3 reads CASSREPGQTYEQYF. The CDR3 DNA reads TGCGCCAGCAGCCGCGAACCGGGACAAACCTACGAGCAGTACTTC.

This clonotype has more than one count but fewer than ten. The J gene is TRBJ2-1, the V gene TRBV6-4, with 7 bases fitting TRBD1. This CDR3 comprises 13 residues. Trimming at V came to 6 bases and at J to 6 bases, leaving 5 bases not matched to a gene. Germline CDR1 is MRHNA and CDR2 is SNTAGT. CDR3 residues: CASRSGTVNEQFF. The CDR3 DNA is TGTGCCAGCAGAAGTGGGACAGTCAATGAGCAGTTCTTC.

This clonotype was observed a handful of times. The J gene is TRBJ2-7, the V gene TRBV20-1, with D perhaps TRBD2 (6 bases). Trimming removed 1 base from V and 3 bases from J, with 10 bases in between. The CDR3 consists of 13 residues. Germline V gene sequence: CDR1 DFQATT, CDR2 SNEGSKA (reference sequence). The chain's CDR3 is CSARAGLSYEQYF. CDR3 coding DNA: TGCAGTGCTAGAGCGGGACTGAGCTACGAGCAGTACTTC.

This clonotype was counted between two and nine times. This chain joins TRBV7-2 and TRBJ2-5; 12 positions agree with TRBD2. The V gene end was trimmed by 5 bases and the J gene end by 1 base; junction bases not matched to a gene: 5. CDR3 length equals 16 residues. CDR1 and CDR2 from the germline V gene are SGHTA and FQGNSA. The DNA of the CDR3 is TGTGCCAGCAGCGGGGGACTAGCGGGTTCCCAAGAGACCCAGTACTTC. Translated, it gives CASSGGLAGSQETQYF.

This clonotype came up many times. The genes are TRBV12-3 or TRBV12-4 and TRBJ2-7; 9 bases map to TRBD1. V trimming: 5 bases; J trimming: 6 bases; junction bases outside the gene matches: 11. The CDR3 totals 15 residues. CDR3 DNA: TGTGCCAGCAGTCCTAGCCCGCCGGGACAGGGCGAGCAGTACTTC. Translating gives CASSPSPPGQGEQYF.

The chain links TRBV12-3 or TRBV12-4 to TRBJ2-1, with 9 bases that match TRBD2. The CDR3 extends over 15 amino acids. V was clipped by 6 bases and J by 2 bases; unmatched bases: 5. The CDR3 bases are TGTGCCAGCAGGGGCGGGAGGGGCACCTACAATGAGCAGTTCTTC. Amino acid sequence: CASRGGRGTYNEQFF.

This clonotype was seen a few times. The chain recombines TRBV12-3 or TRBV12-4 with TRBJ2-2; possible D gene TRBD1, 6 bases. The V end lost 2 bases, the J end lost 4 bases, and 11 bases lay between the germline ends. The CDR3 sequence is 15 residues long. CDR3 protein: CASSLLMGATGELFF. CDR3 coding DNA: TGTGCCAGCAGTTTATTGATGGGGGCCACCGGGGAGCTGTTTTTT.

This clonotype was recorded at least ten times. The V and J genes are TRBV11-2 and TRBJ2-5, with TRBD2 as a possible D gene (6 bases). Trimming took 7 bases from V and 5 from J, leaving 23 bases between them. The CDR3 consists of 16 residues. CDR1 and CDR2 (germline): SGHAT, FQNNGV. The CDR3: CASMRVGGVSEETQYF. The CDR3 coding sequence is TGTGCCAGCATGAGGGTCGGGGGAGTGTCGGAGGAGACCCAGTACTTC.

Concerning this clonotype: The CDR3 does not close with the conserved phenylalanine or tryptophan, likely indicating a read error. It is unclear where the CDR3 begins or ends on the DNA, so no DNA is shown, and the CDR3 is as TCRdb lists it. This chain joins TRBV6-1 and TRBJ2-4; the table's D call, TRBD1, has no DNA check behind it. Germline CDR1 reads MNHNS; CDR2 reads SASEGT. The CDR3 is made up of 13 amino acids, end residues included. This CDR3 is CASRRQGGDIQYV.

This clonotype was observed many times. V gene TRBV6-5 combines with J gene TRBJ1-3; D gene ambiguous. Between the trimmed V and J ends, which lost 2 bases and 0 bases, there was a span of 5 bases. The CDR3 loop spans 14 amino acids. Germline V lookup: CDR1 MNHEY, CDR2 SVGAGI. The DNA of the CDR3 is TGTGCCAGCAGTTACGAGCACTCTGGAAACACCATATATTTT. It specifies CASSYEHSGNTIYF.

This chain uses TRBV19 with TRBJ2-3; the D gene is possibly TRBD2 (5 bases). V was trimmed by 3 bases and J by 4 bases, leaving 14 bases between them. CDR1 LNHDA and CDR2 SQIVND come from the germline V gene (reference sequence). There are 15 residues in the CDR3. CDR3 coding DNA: TGTGCCAGTAGTATCGGTCAGACTACTGCAGATACGCAGTATTTT. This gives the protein CASSIGQTTADTQYF.

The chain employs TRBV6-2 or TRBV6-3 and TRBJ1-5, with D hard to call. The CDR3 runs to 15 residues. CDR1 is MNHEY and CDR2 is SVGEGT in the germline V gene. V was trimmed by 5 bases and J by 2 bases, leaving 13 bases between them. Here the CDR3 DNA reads TGTGCCAGCAGTCCGGCCCTGGGAGGCAATCAGCCCCAGCATTTT. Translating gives CASSPALGGNQPQHF.

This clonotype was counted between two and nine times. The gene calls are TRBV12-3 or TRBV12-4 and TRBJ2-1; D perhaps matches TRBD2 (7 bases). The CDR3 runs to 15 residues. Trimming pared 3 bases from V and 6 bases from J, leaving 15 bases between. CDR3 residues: CASSFGGGHSNEQFF. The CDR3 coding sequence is TGTGCCAGCAGTTTCGGCGGGGGCCATTCCAATGAGCAGTTCTTC.

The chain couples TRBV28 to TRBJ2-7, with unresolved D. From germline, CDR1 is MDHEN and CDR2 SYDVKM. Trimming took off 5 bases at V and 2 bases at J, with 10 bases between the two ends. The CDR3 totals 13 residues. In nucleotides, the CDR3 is TGTGCCAGCAGTAGGCAGACCCCCTACGAGCAGTACTTC. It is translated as CASSRQTPYEQYF.